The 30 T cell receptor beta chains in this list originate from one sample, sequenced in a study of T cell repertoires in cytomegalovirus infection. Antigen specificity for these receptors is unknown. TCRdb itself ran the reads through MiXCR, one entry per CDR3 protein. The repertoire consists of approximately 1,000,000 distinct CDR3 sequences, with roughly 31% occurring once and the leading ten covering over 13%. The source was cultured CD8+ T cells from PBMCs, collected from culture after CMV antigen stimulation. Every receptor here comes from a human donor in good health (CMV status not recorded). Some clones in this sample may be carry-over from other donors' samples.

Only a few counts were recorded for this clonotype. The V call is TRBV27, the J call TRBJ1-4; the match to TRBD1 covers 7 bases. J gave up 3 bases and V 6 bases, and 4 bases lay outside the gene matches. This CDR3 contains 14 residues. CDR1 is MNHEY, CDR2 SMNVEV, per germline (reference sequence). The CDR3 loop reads CASRWTGSNEKLFF. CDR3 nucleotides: TGTGCCAGCAGATGGACAGGTTCTAATGAAAAACTGTTTTTT.

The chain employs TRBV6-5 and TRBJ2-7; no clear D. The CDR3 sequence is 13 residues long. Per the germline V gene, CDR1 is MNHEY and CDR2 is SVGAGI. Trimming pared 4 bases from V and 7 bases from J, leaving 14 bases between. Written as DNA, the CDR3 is TGTGCCAGCAGTTCTCGGACCGGACGGGAGCAGTACTTC. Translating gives CASSSRTGREQYF.

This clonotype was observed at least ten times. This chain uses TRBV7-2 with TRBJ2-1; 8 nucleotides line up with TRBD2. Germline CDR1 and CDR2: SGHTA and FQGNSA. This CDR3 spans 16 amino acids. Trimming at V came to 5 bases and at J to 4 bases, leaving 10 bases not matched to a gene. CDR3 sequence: CASSPSGGGPYNEQFF. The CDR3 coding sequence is TGTGCCAGCAGCCCGTCAGGCGGGGGGCCTTACAATGAGCAGTTCTTC.

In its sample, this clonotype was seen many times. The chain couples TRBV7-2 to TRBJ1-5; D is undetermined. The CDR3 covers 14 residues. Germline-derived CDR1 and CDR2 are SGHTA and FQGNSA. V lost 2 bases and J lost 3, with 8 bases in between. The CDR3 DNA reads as TGTGCCAGCAGCTTAAGGAGGGTCAATCAGCCCCAGCATTTT. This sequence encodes CASSLRRVNQPQHF.

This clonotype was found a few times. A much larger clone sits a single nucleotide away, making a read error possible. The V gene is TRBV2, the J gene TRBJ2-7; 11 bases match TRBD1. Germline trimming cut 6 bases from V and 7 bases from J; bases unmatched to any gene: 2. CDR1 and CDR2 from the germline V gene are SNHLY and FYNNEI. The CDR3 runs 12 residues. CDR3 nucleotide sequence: TGTGCCAGCAGGGACAGGGGGCAAGAGCAGTACTTC. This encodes CASRDRGQEQYF.

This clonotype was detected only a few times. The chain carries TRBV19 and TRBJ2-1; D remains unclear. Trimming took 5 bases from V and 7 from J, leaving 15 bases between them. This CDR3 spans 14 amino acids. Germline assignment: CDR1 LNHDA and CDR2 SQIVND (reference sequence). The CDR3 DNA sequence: TGTGCCAGTAGTCCTTCTACGGTCGTTAATGAGCAGTTCTTC. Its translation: CASSPSTVVNEQFF.

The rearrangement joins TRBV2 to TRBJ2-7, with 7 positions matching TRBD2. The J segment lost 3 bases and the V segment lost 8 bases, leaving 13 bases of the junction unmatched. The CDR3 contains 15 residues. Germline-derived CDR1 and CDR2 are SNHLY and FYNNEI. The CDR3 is CASAPGLQDFYEQYV. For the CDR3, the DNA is TGTGCCAGCGCCCCGGGACTACAGGATTTCTACGAGCAGTACGTC.

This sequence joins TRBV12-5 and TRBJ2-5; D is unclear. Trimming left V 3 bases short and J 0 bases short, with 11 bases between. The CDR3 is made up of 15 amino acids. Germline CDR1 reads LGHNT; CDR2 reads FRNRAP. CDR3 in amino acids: CASGFWTEYQETQYF. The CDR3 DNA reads TGTGCTAGTGGTTTCTGGACCGAGTACCAAGAGACCCAGTACTTC.

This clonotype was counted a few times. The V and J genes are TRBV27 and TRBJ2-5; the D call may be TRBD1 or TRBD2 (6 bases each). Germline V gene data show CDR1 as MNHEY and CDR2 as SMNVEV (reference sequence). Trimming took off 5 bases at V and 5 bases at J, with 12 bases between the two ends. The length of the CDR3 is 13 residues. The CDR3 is CASSPWGAETQYF. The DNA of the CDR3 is TGTGCCAGCAGTCCATGGGGGGCCGAGACCCAGTACTTC.

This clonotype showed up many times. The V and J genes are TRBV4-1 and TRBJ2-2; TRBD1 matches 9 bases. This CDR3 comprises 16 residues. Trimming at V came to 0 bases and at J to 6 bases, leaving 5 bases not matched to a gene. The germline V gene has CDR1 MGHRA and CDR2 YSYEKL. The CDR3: CASSQEGQGLAGELFF. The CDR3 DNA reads TGCGCCAGCAGCCAAGAGGGACAGGGCTTGGCCGGGGAGCTGTTTTTT.

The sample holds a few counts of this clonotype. The DNA of the CDR3 is TGTGCCAGCTTCGGACAGGGAGTAAGGGGCTACACCTTC. Its protein product is CASFGQGVRGYTF. This rearrangement joins TRBV6-6 to TRBJ1-2, with TRBD1 identical over 8 bases. Germline values: CDR1 MNHNY, CDR2 SVGAGI (reference sequence). The CDR3 extends over 13 amino acids. With V trimmed by 8 bases and J by 8 bases, 10 bases remained unmatched.

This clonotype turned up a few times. The CDR3: CASSSVYSSGNTIYF. The CDR3 coding sequence is TGCGCCAGCAGCTCGGTCTACAGCTCTGGAAACACCATATATTTT. The V and J genes are TRBV5-1 and TRBJ1-3; D not certain. Germline V lookup: CDR1 SGHRS, CDR2 YFSETQ. V was cut by 3 bases and J by 0 bases, with 10 bases left in between. The length of the CDR3 is 15 residues.

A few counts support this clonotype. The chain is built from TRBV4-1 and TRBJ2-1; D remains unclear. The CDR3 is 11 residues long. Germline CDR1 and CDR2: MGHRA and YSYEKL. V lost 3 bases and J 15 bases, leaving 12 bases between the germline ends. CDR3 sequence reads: CASSQASGWFF. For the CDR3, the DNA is TGCGCCAGCAGCCAGGCGTCAGGCTGGTTCTTC.

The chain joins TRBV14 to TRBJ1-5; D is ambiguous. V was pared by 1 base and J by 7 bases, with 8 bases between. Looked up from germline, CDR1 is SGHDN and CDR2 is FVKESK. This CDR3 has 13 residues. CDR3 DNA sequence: TGTGCCAGCAGCCAAGGGGATTGGCAGCCCCAGCATTTT. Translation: CASSQGDWQPQHF.

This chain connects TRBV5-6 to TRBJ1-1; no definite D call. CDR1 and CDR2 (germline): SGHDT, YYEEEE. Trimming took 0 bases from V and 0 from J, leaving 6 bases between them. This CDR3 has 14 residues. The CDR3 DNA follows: TGTGCCAGCAGCTTGGTAGCTTTGAACACTGAAGCTTTCTTT. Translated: CASSLVALNTEAFF.

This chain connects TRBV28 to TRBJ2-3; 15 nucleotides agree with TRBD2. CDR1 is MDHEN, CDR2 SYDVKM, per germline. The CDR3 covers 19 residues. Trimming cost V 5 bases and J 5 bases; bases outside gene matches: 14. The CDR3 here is CASSDPGTSGGPWGDTQYF. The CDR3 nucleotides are TGTGCCAGCAGTGATCCCGGGACTAGCGGGGGGCCTTGGGGAGATACGCAGTATTTT.

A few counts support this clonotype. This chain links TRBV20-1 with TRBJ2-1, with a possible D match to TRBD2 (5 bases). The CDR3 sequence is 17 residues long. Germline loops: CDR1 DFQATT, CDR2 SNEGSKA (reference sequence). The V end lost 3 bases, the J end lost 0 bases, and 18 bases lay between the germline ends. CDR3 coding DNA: TGCAGTGCTAGGACCCCCGGAGCGGCAAGCTCCTACAATGAGCAGTTCTTC. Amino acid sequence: CSARTPGAASSYNEQFF.

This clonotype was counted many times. The CDR3 loop reads CASSLFRGRDTQYF. CDR3 in DNA: TGTGCCAGCAGCTTATTCCGGGGTAGAGATACGCAGTATTTT. The chain joins TRBV7-2 to TRBJ2-3; maybe TRBD2 (5 bases). The germline gives CDR1 SGHTA, CDR2 FQGNSA. The CDR3 is 14 amino acids. Between the trimmed V and J ends, which lost 2 bases and 5 bases, there was a span of 11 bases.

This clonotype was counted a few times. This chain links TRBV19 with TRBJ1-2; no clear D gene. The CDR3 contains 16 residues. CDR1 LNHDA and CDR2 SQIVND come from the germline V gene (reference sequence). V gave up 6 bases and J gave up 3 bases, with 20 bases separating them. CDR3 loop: CASSTTWSGLDYGYTF. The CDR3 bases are TGTGCCAGTAGCACTACCTGGTCAGGCTTAGACTATGGCTACACCTTC.

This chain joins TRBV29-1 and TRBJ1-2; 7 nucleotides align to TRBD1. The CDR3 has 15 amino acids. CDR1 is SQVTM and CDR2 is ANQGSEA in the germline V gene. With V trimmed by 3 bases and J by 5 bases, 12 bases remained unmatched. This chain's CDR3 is CSVEVGDRYRYGYTF. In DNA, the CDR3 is TGCAGCGTTGAGGTGGGGGACAGATATCGGTATGGCTACACCTTC. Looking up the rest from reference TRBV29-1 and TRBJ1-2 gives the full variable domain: SAVISQKPSRDICQRGTSLTIQCQVDSQVTMMFWYRQQPGQSLTLIATANQGSEATYESGFVIDKFPISRPNLTFSTLTVSNMSPEDSSIYLCSVEVGDRYRYGYTFGSGTRLTVV.

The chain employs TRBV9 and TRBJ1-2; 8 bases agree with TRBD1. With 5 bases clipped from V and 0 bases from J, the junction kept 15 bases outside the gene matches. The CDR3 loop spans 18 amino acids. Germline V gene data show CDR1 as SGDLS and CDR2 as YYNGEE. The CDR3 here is CASSLPGTGGNTNYGYTF. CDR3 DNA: TGTGCCAGCAGTCTCCCTGGGACAGGCGGAAATACTAACTATGGCTACACCTTC.

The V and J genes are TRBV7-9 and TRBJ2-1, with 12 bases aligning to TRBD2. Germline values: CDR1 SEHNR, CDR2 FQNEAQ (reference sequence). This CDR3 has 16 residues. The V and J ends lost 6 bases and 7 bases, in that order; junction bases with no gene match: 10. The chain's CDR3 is CASSSPRTSGANEQFF. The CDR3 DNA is TGTGCCAGCAGTTCTCCCCGGACTAGCGGGGCGAATGAGCAGTTCTTC.

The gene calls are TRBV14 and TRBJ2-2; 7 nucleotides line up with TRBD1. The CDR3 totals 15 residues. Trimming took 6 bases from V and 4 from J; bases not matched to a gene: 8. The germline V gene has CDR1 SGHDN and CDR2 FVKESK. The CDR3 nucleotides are TGTGCCAGCAGTCTAGGGGGCTTTGTCACCGGGGAGCTGTTTTTT. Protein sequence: CASSLGGFVTGELFF.

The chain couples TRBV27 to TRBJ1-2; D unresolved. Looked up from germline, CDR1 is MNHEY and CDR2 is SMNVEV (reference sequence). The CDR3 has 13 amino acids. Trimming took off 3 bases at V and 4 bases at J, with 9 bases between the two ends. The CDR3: CASSFGRTYGYTF. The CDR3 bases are TGTGCCAGCAGTTTTGGACGAACCTATGGCTACACCTTC.

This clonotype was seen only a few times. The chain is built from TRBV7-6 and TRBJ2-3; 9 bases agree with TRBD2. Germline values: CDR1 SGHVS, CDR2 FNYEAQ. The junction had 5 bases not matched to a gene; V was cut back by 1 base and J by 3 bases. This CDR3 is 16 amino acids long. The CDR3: CASSLEGAGGTDTQYF. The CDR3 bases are TGTGCCAGCAGCTTAGAGGGAGCGGGGGGTACAGATACGCAGTATTTT.

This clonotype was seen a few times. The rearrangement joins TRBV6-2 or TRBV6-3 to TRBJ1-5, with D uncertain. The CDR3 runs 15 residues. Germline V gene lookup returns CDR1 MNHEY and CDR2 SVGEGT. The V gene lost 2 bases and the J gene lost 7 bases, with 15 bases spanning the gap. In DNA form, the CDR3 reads TGTGCCAGCAGTTACGGGTTGGGGTTTAGACAGCCCCAGCATTTT. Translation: CASSYGLGFRQPQHF.

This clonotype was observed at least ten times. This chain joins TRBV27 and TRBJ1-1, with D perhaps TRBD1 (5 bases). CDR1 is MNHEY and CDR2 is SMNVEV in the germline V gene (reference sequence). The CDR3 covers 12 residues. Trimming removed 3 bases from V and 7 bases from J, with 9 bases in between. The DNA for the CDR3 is TGTGCCAGCAGTTTTCCCGGGGGTGAAGCTTTCTTT. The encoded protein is CASSFPGGEAFF.

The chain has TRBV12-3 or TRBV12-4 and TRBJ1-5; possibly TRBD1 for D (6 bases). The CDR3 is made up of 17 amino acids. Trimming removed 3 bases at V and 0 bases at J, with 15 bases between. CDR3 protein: CASSFLDSFYSNQPQHF. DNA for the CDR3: TGTGCCAGCAGTTTCCTGGACAGCTTTTATAGCAATCAGCCCCAGCATTTT.

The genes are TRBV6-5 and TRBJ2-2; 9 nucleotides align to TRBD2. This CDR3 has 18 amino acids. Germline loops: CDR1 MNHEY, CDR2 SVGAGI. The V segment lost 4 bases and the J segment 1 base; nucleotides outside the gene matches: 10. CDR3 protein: CASSFSPGLAKNTGELFF. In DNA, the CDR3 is TGTGCCAGCAGTTTTTCGCCCGGACTAGCGAAGAACACCGGGGAGCTGTTTTTT.

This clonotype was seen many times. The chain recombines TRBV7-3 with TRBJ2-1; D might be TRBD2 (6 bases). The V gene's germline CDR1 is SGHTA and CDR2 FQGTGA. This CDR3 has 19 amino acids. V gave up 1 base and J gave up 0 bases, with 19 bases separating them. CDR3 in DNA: TGTGCCAGCAGCTTAATGGCCAGCGGGTTTTCCAGCTCCTACAATGAGCAGTTCTTC. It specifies CASSLMASGFSSSYNEQFF.